This TCR beta chain was identified in a study of CD8 T cells in Susac syndrome. The trim removed 6 bases at V and 7 bases at J, leaving 10 bases unmatched. CDR1 is SNHLY, CDR2 FYNNEI, per germline. The CDR3 runs to 15 residues. When the RNA was reverse transcribed, random hexamers were used with an input of roughly 0.45 to 1 ug. TCRdb recomputed calls from the immunoSEQ multiplex PCR reads with MiXCR, one row per CDR3 protein. The data show 250,000 to 350,000 distinct CDR3 sequences, about 92% seen once. This clonotype appeared a single time. Specimen: CD4+ T cells from PBMCs. V and J are TRBV2 and TRBJ2-2; 8 bases match TRBD1. This clonotype was obtained from a human donor with multiple sclerosis. The CDR3 protein is CASRTGTGRIGELFF. The CDR3 nucleotides are TGTGCCAGCAGGACCGGGACAGGACGGATCGGGGAGCTGTTTTTT.